This TCR beta chain was documented in a study of blood T cell repertoires in COVID-19. Study background: Samples came from the United States, Italy and Spain, spanning acute and convalescent COVID-19. T cells, B-cell-depleted T cells, or PBMCs provided the cDNA or gDNA that served as material.

Method: immunoSEQ multiplex PCR; TCRdb's copy keeps in-frame clones and lacks some. The data contain approximately 180,000 clones, approximately 80% of them singletons. The CDR3 spans 15 residues. The ends lost 4 bases at V and 0 bases at J; junction bases unmatched: 5. Germline loops: CDR1 SGDLS, CDR2 YYNGEE. The sequence came from a woman aged 55-69 years with acute COVID-19. The chain employs TRBV9 and TRBJ2-7, with 9 bases that match TRBD1. What was sequenced was PBMCs or T cells enriched from blood (not recorded which). CDR3 sequence: CASSPRQGGSYEQYF. The CDR3, as DNA: TGTGCCAGCAGCCCCCGACAGGGGGGCTCCTACGAGCAGTACTTC.